This is a list of T cell receptor beta chains from one sample in a study of T cell changes during pregnancy in multiple sclerosis. Produced via immunoSEQ multiplex PCR; TCRdb's table is partial and in-frame only. The data show about 99,000 clones, roughly 92% seen once. The sample in question was peripheral blood, obtained after pregnancy. The receptors shown here come from a female donor with multiple sclerosis, enrolled in a pregnancy study. CDR3s leave out the opening cysteine and the closing phenylalanine or tryptophan. The order of the fields is V gene, CDR3 length, CDR3 protein.

>TRBV2|12
ASSQTGGLVQAF
>TRBV7-2|13
ASSSGQGYNSPLH
>TRBV7-9|10
ASTMYQETQY
>TRBV4-3|12
ASSQGRNNSPLH
>TRBV6-5|12
ASSYSRGTDTQY
>TRBV4-3|14
ASSQDPRQGAYEQY
>TRBV9|11
ASRSSGANVLT
>TRBV19|14
ASSIEPRQTYNEQF
>TRBV9|15
ASSLPGAGGQGGELF
>TRBV6-5|13
ASSYSIGGATEAF
>TRBV18|12
ASSPGQTNYGYT
>TRBV4-3|14
ASSQVWRGAGETQY
>TRBV9|13
ASSVGLTSGDTQY
>TRBV4-1|11
ASSQGGGYEQY
>TRBV27|15
ASSPPRTGGSNQPQH
>TRBV5-4|12
ASSFRAGTDTQY
>TRBV2|10
ATRRGNTEAF
>TRBV28|10
ASRGLPIEQF
>TRBV7-2|12
ASSLGQGTTEAF
>TRBV5-1|18
ASSRGGVGVIDGRTYEQY
>TRBV30|13
AWSVQQGPRETQY
>TRBV19|13
ASRGTGGGNQPQH
>TRBV7-2|12
ASSRSRETGELF
>TRBV25-1|13
ASSEMTGAGMVAF
>TRBV7-2|13
ASSFGGSPNYGYT
>TRBV5-4|14
ASSSGLAGAKETQY